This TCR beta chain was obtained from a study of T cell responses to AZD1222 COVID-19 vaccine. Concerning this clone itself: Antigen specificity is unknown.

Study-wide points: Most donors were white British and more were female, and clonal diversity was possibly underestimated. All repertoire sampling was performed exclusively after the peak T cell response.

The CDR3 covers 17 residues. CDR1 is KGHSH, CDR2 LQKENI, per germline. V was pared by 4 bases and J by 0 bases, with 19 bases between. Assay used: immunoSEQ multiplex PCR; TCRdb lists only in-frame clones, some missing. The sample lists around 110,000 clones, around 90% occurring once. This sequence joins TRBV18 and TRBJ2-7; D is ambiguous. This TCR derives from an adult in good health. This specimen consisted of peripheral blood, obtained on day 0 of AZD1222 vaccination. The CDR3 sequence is CASSRRNDGSISYEQYF. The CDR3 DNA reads TGTGCCAGCTCACGGCGAAACGACGGAAGCATCTCCTACGAGCAGTACTTC.